A selection of T cell receptor beta chains follows, all from one sample in a study of cytomegalovirus exposure and HLA in healthy donors. Clones were sequenced by immunoSEQ multiplex PCR, and TCRdb holds only the in-frame ones, with some missing. The sample gives about 170,000 clones, approximately 78% of which show up once; about 2.5% is in the top ten. The sample consisted of PBMCs. These receptors were collected from a human donor in good health. The CDR3 runs from the conserved cysteine through the conserved F or W. A D gene is named only where the DNA matches it firmly. Size tells how often a clone was seen (once, few, many) or the class of an expanded clone, and some rows leave it out.

cdr3_length	v_call	clone_size	j_call	d_call	cdr3_aa	cdr3_nt
15	TRBV5-1	-	TRBJ2-5	TRBD1	CASSLETGAQETQYF	TGCGCCAGCAGCCTCGAGACAGGGGCGCAAGAGACCCAGTACTTC
13	TRBV7-2	-	TRBJ2-3	TRBD1	CANSLDRGDTQYF	TGTGCCAACAGCTTAGACAGGGGAGATACGCAGTATTTT
13	TRBV6-5	-	TRBJ2-5	-	CASSSPPGETQYF	TGTGCCAGCAGTTCCCCTCCGGGAGAGACCCAGTACTTC
13	TRBV6-5	-	TRBJ1-5	-	CASSYTLDKPQHF	TGTGCCAGCAGTTACACCCTGGACAAGCCCCAGCATTTT
14	TRBV11-2	-	TRBJ2-3	TRBD1	CASSADRAVDTQYF	TGTGCCAGCAGCGCGGACAGGGCTGTGGATACGCAGTATTTT
17	TRBV19	-	TRBJ2-2	TRBD2	CASSSGLAGGHGGELFF	TGTGCCAGTAGTTCCGGACTAGCGGGGGGGCATGGCGGGGAGCTGTTTTTT
14	TRBV5-1	-	TRBJ2-7	TRBD1	CASSFSGQGYEQYF	TGCGCCAGCAGCTTTTCGGGACAGGGCTACGAGCAGTACTTC
14	TRBV14	-	TRBJ1-2	-	CASSQVRGNYGYTF	TGTGCCAGCAGCCAAGTAAGGGGAAACTATGGCTACACCTTC
16	TRBV27	-	TRBJ2-7	TRBD1	CASSLSAITGGYEQYF	TGTGCCAGCAGTTTATCGGCAATTACAGGGGGCTACGAGCAGTACTTC
16	TRBV18	-	TRBJ1-2	-	CASSLLRQRERYGYTF	TGTGCCAGCTCACTACTACGTCAAAGGGAGAGGTATGGCTACACCTTC
15	TRBV4-1	-	TRBJ2-1	TRBD2	CASSQHSGGNNEQFF	TGCGCCAGCAGCCAACATAGCGGGGGTAACAATGAGCAGTTCTTC
14	TRBV7-9	once	TRBJ2-2	TRBD1	CASTSQGDTGELFF	TGTGCCAGCACCTCCCAGGGGGATACCGGGGAGCTGTTTTTT
16	TRBV21-1	-	TRBJ2-7	-	CASSKRGDRAPYEQYF	TGTGCCAGCAGCAAAAGGGGGGACAGAGCCCCCTACGAGCAGTACTTC
16	TRBV7-3	-	TRBJ2-3	TRBD2	CASSLGAGGRTDTQYF	TGTGCCAGCAGCTTAGGGGCGGGGGGCCGCACAGATACGCAGTATTTT
15	TRBV10-2	-	TRBJ2-3	-	CASSGGRYGTDTQYF	TGCGCCAGCAGCGGCGGGCGGTACGGCACAGATACGCAGTATTTT
17	TRBV7-6	once	TRBJ2-5	TRBD2	CASSLVPGGQEGETQYF	TGTGCCAGCAGCTTAGTTCCGGGGGGGCAAGAAGGCGAGACCCAGTACTTC
15	TRBV7-3	-	TRBJ1-1	-	CASSSSDNGYTEAFF	TGTGCCAGCAGCTCCTCCGACAATGGGTATACTGAAGCTTTCTTT
13	TRBV18	-	TRBJ1-5	-	CASSRDTNQPQHF	TGTGCCAGCTCACGGGACACCAATCAGCCCCAGCATTTT
12	TRBV7-8	once	TRBJ2-7	TRBD1	CASSSTGYEQYF	TGTGCCAGCAGCTCGACAGGGTACGAGCAGTACTTC
16	TRBV7-9	-	TRBJ1-1	TRBD1	CASSLTGGALNTEAFF	TGTGCCAGCAGCTTGACAGGGGGCGCATTGAACACTGAAGCTTTCTTT
14	TRBV18	-	TRBJ1-1	TRBD1	CASSPDTGGTEAFF	TGTGCCAGCTCACCGGATACAGGGGGCACTGAAGCTTTCTTT
12	TRBV7-2	-	TRBJ2-7	-	CASSLEQRVQYF	TGTGCCAGCAGCTTAGAGCAGCGGGTGCAGTACTTC
14	TRBV11-2	-	TRBJ2-7	TRBD1	CASSRRTGAYEQYF	TGTGCCAGCAGCCGAAGGACAGGGGCCTACGAGCAGTACTTC
18	TRBV2	-	TRBJ2-7	TRBD1	CASSVPGQGAGGSYEQYF	TGTGCCAGCAGTGTTCCGGGACAGGGGGCCGGGGGCTCCTACGAGCAGTACTTC
16	TRBV5-1	-	TRBJ2-6	-	CASSLTVRSGANVLTF	TGCGCCAGCAGCTTGACAGTCCGCTCTGGGGCCAACGTCCTGACTTTC
14	TRBV10-3	-	TRBJ2-7	-	CAIRQSRQVYEQYF	TGTGCCATACGTCAGTCTCGACAAGTTTACGAGCAGTACTTC
13	TRBV6-1	-	TRBJ1-1	-	CASSILRGTEAFF	TGTGCCAGCAGTATCTTACGGGGCACTGAAGCTTTCTTT
12	TRBV27	few	TRBJ2-7	-	CASSFQGSEQYF	TGTGCCAGCAGTTTTCAGGGTTCAGAGCAGTACTTC
14	TRBV4-1	-	TRBJ1-1	-	CASSPQQGNTEAFF	TGCGCCAGCAGCCCACAACAGGGGAACACTGAAGCTTTCTTT
15	TRBV6-5	once	TRBJ1-6	TRBD1	CASSSGTGRNSPLHF	TGTGCCAGCAGTTCCGGGACAGGGCGGAATTCACCCCTCCACTTT
15	TRBV19	-	TRBJ1-1	-	CASSIGSGYNTEAFF	TGTGCCAGTAGTATAGGGTCAGGGTATAACACTGAAGCTTTCTTT
17	TRBV5-6	-	TRBJ1-3	TRBD1	CASSFPWTGSVGNTIYF	TGTGCCAGCAGCTTCCCCTGGACAGGGTCGGTGGGAAACACCATATATTTT
14	TRBV7-2	-	TRBJ2-7	TRBD2	CASSLGLAGGEQYF	TGTGCCAGCAGCTTAGGCCTAGCGGGGGGCGAGCAGTACTTC
15	TRBV5-6	-	TRBJ2-7	-	CASSFITRASHEQYF	TGTGCCAGCAGCTTTATCACTAGGGCGTCTCACGAGCAGTACTTC
14	TRBV2	few	TRBJ1-2	-	CASNLAKTDYGYTF	TGTGCCAGCAATTTGGCGAAGACAGACTATGGCTACACCTTC
15	TRBV5-1	few	TRBJ1-1	-	CASSLATVENTEAFF	TGCGCCAGCAGCTTGGCAACAGTAGAGAACACTGAAGCTTTCTTT
15	TRBV7-9	-	TRBJ1-1	-	CASSLSGQVNTEAFF	TGTGCCAGCAGCTTATCAGGGCAGGTGAACACTGAAGCTTTCTTT
15	TRBV11-2	-	TRBJ1-6	TRBD1	CASSLMGQGNSPLHF	TGTGCCAGCAGCTTAATGGGACAGGGGAATTCACCCCTCCACTTT
15	TRBV2	-	TRBJ1-5	TRBD1	CASSTNDRGDQPQHF	TGTGCCAGCAGTACCAACGACAGGGGCGATCAGCCCCAGCATTTT
13	TRBV6-1	-	TRBJ1-2	-	CASSEADRTVLTF	TGTGCCAGCAGTGAAGCGGATCGGACAGTGCTTACCTTC
13	TRBV6-5	-	TRBJ2-7	-	CASTMAGTYEQYF	TGTGCCAGCACCATGGCCGGGACATACGAGCAGTACTTC
19	TRBV7-3	-	TRBJ2-3	TRBD2	CASSLNGGTSGGAGDTQYF	TGTGCCAGCAGCTTAAATGGTGGGACTAGCGGGGGGGCCGGAGATACGCAGTATTTT
15	TRBV10-1	-	TRBJ2-2	TRBD1	CASSPGTANTGELFF	TGCGCCAGCAGTCCCGGGACAGCGAACACCGGGGAGCTGTTTTTT
15	TRBV10-3	-	TRBJ1-1	-	CAISESAGLNTEAFF	TGTGCCATCAGTGAGTCTGCAGGGTTGAACACTGAAGCTTTCTTT
15	TRBV30	-	TRBJ2-1	TRBD1	CAWKKAGGTYNEQFF	TGTGCCTGGAAAAAGGCAGGGGGCACCTACAATGAGCAGTTCTTC
16	TRBV7-2	-	TRBJ2-7	TRBD1	CASSIGTGPTSYEQYF	TGTGCCAGCAGCATTGGGACAGGGCCAACTTCCTACGAGCAGTACTTC
14	TRBV7-2	-	TRBJ1-5	-	CASSFSGGDQPQHF	TGTGCCAGCAGTTTCTCGGGGGGGGATCAGCCCCAGCATTTT
13	TRBV6-5	-	TRBJ2-3	TRBD2	CASSTSGGDTQYF	TGTGCCAGCAGTACTAGCGGGGGAGATACGCAGTATTTT
15	TRBV29-1	once	TRBJ2-3	TRBD2	CSAPYLAGGTDTQYF	TGCAGCGCTCCCTACCTAGCGGGGGGGACAGATACGCAGTATTTT
15	TRBV25-1	-	TRBJ2-1	-	CASSPRVSSYNEQFF	TGTGCCAGCAGTCCCAGGGTGAGCTCCTACAATGAGCAGTTCTTC
14	TRBV10-1	-	TRBJ2-1	TRBD1	CASSPRGLYNEQFF	TGCGCCAGCAGCCCGAGGGGGCTATACAATGAGCAGTTCTTC
14	TRBV19	few	TRBJ2-1	-	CASSIGTRGNEQFF	TGTGCCAGTAGTATAGGCACCAGGGGCAATGAGCAGTTCTTC
16	TRBV15	-	TRBJ1-4	-	CATSRDSRGRGEKLFF	TGTGCCACCAGCAGAGATAGTCGAGGGCGCGGGGAAAAACTGTTTTTT
15	TRBV19	-	TRBJ1-2	-	CASTPYGQGNYGYTF	TGTGCCAGTACCCCATATGGTCAGGGGAACTATGGCTACACCTTC
16	TRBV7-3	-	TRBJ2-1	-	CASRKDSYSSYNEQFF	TGTGCCAGCAGAAAAGATTCCTACAGCTCCTACAATGAGCAGTTCTTC